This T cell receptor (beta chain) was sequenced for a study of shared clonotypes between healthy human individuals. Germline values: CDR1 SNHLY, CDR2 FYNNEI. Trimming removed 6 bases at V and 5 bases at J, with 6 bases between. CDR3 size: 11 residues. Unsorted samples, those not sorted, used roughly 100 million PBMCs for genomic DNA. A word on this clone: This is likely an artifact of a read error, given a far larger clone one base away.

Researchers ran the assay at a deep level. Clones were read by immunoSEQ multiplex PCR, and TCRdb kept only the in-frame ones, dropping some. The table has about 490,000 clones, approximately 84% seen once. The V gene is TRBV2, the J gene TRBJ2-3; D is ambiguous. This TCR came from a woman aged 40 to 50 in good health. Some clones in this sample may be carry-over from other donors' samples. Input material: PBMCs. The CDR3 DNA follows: TGTGCCAGCAGGTATCGAGATACGCAGTATTTT. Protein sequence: CASRYRDTQYF. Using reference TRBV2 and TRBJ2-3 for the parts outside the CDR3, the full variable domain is EPEVTQTPSHQVTQMGQEVILRCVPISNHLYFYWYRQILGQKVEFLVSFYNNEISEKSEIFDDQFSVERPDGSNFTLKIRSTKLEDSAMYFCASRYRDTQYFGPGTRLTVL.